This note documents a single T cell receptor (beta chain) sequence. The sample holds many counts of this clonotype. No antigen is known for it. No much larger clonotype is one base removed from it; base qualities were not supplied. This record comes from a study of early T cells in non-severe SARS-CoV-2 infection (dated by TCRdb to about 2021). Background on the whole study: TCR sequencing used bulk RNA from unsorted whole blood, so alpha and beta chains could not be paired.

The study was a case-control design nested within a healthcare worker cohort in London, UK, with weekly nasopharyngeal swab PCR tests and blood sampling. Healthcare workers were recruited between 23 and 31 March 2020, during the week of the UK lockdown, and were followed weekly for up to roughly 16 weeks. Spanning cysteine to phenylalanine, the CDR3 consists of 17 amino acids. Just the 51-base CDR3 DNA is kept, in frame starting at base 1. The V and J ends are trimmed by 0 bases and 0 bases, leaving 12 bases between them. The germline V gene (reference sequence) yields SGHKS for CDR1 and YYEKEE for CDR2. The full study reports these points: Matching against VDJdb was skewed toward anti-spike CD8 responses, likely underestimated virus-specific expansions, and missed private and CD4 specificities.

Libraries were constructed by 5' RACE. For sequencing, a NextSeq 500 was employed. Unique molecular identifiers were attached to individual cDNA molecules in the TCR library protocol so that sequencing error and PCR bias could be corrected. Both TCR alpha and beta chains were sequenced, and tight co-correlation was observed between alpha and beta sequence abundances in each sample. In the original analysis: Decombinator V4 was used to perform V gene, J gene and CDR3 annotation of TCR sequences. TCRs were defined as expanded if a significant change between any two time points was detected under a Poisson model with p below 0.0001. Abundances of TCRs were expressed as counts per million after normalisation to the total number of TCRs sequenced in each sample. TRAV1-2 paired with TRAJ12, TRAJ20 or TRAJ33 defined MAIT TCRs, while TRAV10 paired with TRAJ18 defined iNKT TCRs. VDJdb, accessed on 1 November 2021, was searched for TCRs annotated for CMV, EBV and SARS-CoV-2, and TCRs annotated for more than one antigen were excluded. The public reads were quality trimmed at Q25 with fastp and then assembled into clones with MiXCR by TCRdb, keeping productive beta chains. One record per CDR3 amino acid sequence lists the most common genes and DNA. Here the V and J calls rest on TCRdb's processing, not on the authors' analysis. The sample includes roughly 54,000 distinct CDR3 sequences, with around 13% observed a single time. The ten largest clones add up to less than 6% of the sample.

The chain joins TRBV5-5 to TRBJ2-2; there is no confident call for the D gene. What was sequenced was whole blood. The receptor comes from an adult who was a healthcare worker with PCR-confirmed SARS-CoV-2 infection or an uninfected control (not recorded which). The bases are TGTGCCAGCAGCTTGGCATTTCTGGGCTCGAACACCGGGGAGCTGTTTTTT. It translates to CASSLAFLGSNTGELFF.